Detailed here is one TCR beta chain. The sample is drawn from a study of shared clonotypes between healthy human individuals. Across the whole study: CD4 naive cells filled three plates per donor, CD4 memory three, CD8 naive two and CD8 memory one.

DNA at 200 ng, 25,000 to 35,000 T cell genomes, went into sorted-subset replicate PCRs. Study processing details: Junction-only sequences without quality scores came from ImmunoSEQ, so filtering differed. TCRdb's table, derived via immunoSEQ multiplex PCR, lists solely in-frame clones and lacks some. V and J calls and clone size follow that table, whereas D and trimming were derived from the DNA. The repertoire consists of around 2.5 million clones, with over 85% occurring once and the leading ten covering 0.36%. Germline V gene data show CDR1 as MNHEY and CDR2 as SMNVEV (reference sequence). V gave up 6 bases and J gave up 0 bases; unmatched junction bases: 8. There are 17 residues in the CDR3.

The specimen was naive CD4+ T cells from PBMCs. Subset: CD45RA+ positively selected. The receptor comes from a man aged 18 to 29 in good health. Some clones in this sample may be carry-over from other donors' samples. The rearrangement uses TRBV27 and TRBJ1-5, with 10 positions matching TRBD1. The CDR3 is CASSRGQGFSSNQPQHF. The CDR3 DNA sequence: TGTGCCAGCAGCCGGGGACAGGGGTTCTCTAGCAATCAGCCCCAGCATTTT.